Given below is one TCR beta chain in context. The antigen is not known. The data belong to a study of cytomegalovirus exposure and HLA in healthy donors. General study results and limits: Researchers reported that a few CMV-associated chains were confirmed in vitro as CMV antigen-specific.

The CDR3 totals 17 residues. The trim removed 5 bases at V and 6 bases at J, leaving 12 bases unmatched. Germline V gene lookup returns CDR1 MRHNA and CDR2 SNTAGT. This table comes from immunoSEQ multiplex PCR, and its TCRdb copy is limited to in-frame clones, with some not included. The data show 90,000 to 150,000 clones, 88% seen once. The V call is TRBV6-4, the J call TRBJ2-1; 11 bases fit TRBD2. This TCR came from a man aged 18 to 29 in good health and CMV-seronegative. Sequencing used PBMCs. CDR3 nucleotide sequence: TGTGCCAGCAGTAAGACTAAACGACTAGCGGGGATCAATGAGCAGTTCTTC. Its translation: CASSKTKRLAGINEQFF.